This T cell receptor (beta chain) was sequenced in a study of preoperative IRX-2 immunotherapy in early breast cancer. Treatment described: preoperative locoregional IRX-2 cytokine immunotherapy. Patients received preoperative, locoregional IRX-2 cytokine immunotherapy in a phase Ib study. The protocol was immunoSEQ multiplex PCR, while the TCRdb copy is restricted to in-frame clones and leaves out a portion. The sample lists around 30,000 clones; roughly 74% were seen once. The CDR3 length is 13 residues. Germline trimming cut 7 bases from V and 12 bases from J; bases unmatched to any gene: 14. The TCR originated in a human donor with breast cancer. Source: lymph node tissue, taken before IRX-2 immunotherapy. The chain combines TRBV23-1 with TRBJ1-1; 7 bases are shared with TRBD1. TRBV23-1 is an ORF, with its function uncertain. CDR3 sequence: CASTTGQVMGTFF. In nucleotides, the CDR3 is TGCGCCAGCACCACTGGACAGGTGATGGGAACTTTCTTT.